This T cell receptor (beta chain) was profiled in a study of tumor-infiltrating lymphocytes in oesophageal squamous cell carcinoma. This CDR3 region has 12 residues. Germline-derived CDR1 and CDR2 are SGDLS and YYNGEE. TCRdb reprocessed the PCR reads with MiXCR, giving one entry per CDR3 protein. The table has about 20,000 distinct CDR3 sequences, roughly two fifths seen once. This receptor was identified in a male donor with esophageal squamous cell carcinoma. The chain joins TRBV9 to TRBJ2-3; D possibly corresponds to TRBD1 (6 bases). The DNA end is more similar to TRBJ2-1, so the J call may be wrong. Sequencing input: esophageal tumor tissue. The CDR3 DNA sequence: TGTGCCAGCAGCGCCAGGGGTATTGAGCAGTTCTTC. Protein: CASSARGIEQFF.